The present TCR beta chain was sequenced within a study of CD8+CD57+ T cells in acquired aplastic anemia. As for the study in general: Yields of DNA that came from sorted CD4+ and CD8+ cells averaged about 3.5 ug. Average CD4+ read depth in healthy donors was 11 million or so reads.

Genomic DNA served as template for TCR beta VDJ and CDR3 profiling. TCRdb called the reads again in MiXCR, with one record for every CDR3 protein. The sample carries some 210,000 distinct CDR3 sequences, roughly 55% recorded once. Regarding the study as a whole: The number of CD8+ CDR3 sequences shared by patients and controls was twenty-nine. CD8+ Simpson's diversity did not differ significantly between patients and controls.

Trimming left V 0 bases short and J 0 bases short, with 7 bases between. In germline, CDR1 is SGHRS, CDR2 YFSETQ. This CDR3 region has 14 residues. This clonotype was counted a few times. Antigen: not known. This TCR derives from a human donor in good health. The chain recombines TRBV5-1 with TRBJ2-7, with D uncertain. The sequenced material came from sorted CD4+, CD8+, or CD8+CD57+ T cells (not recorded which) from PBMCs. Here the CDR3 DNA reads TGCGCCAGCAGCTTGGAGGCAGCCTCCTACGAGCAGTACTTC. This translates into CASSLEAASYEQYF. Combining the CDR3 with reference TRBV5-1 and TRBJ2-7 gives the whole variable domain KAGVTQTPRYLIKTRGQQVTLSCSPISGHRSVSWYQQTPGQGLQFLFEYFSETQRNKGNFPGRFSGRQFSNSRSEMNVSTLELGDSALYLCASSLEAASYEQYFGPGTRLTVT.